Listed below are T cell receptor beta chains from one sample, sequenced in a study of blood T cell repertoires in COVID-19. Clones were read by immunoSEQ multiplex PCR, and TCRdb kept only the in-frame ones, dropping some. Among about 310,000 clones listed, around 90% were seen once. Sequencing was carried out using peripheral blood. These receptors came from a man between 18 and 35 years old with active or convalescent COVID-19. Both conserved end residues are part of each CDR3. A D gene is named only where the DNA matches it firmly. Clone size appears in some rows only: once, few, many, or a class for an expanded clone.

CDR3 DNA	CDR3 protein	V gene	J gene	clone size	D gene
TGTGCCAGCAACCCGACAGGGGGCGATCAGCCCCAGCATTTT	CASNPTGGDQPQHF	TRBV7-8	TRBJ1-5	few	TRBD1
TGTGCCAGCTCACCCGAAACGGGGGGTAAGCAGTTCTTC	CASSPETGGKQFF	TRBV18	TRBJ2-1	-	TRBD2
TGCGCCAGCAGCTTCCGGGAGAGCGTAACAGATACGCAGTATTTT	CASSFRESVTDTQYF	TRBV5-1	TRBJ2-3	-	-
TGTGCCAGCAGTTGGACAGGGGGCGCTTCCGGCTACACCTTC	CASSWTGGASGYTF	TRBV28	TRBJ1-2	-	TRBD1
TGCGCCAGCAGCTTTGGGACAGGGTTCACAGATACGCAGTATTTT	CASSFGTGFTDTQYF	TRBV5-1	TRBJ2-3	-	TRBD1
TGTGCCAGCAGTGCCTGGGGGGATACAAATGAAAAACTGTTTTTT	CASSAWGDTNEKLFF	TRBV9	TRBJ1-4	-	-
TGTGCCAGCAGTTATAACAGGGAGATGGGTCAGCCCCAGCATTTT	CASSYNREMGQPQHF	TRBV6-2/TRBV6-3	TRBJ1-5	few	-
TGCAGTGCTAGATCAGATGGCTACACCTTC	CSARSDGYTF	TRBV20-1	TRBJ1-2	-	-
TGTGCCAGCAGCGCACCGGGACTAAAAACTACTGAAGCTTTCTTT	CASSAPGLKTTEAFF	TRBV11-2	TRBJ1-1	-	-
TGTGCCAGCAGCCGGGGGACAGACTACGAGCAGTACTTC	CASSRGTDYEQYF	TRBV5-4	TRBJ2-7	-	-
TGCGCCAGCAGTGAGTACAGGGCCCAAGAGACCCAGTACTTC	CASSEYRAQETQYF	TRBV10-2	TRBJ2-5	-	-
TGTGCCAGCAGCTTATATCGGGGTAGTGCAACTAATGAAAAACTGTTTTTT	CASSLYRGSATNEKLFF	TRBV7-3	TRBJ1-4	-	-
TGCGCCAGCAGCCAAGACCCATCTCGAGATGAGCAGTTCTTC	CASSQDPSRDEQFF	TRBV4-1	TRBJ2-1	-	-
TGCGCCAGCAGTGAAGGCGGGGGACCGCAGTATTTT	CASSEGGGPQYF	TRBV10-1	TRBJ2-3	-	TRBD2
TGCGCCAGCAGCTTGTGGACAGATAATGAAAAACTGTTTTTT	CASSLWTDNEKLFF	TRBV5-1	TRBJ1-4	-	-
TGTGCCAGCAGCTTAGGGGCTAGCGGGAGGGCTCAAAGCACAGATACGCAGTATTTT	CASSLGASGRAQSTDTQYF	TRBV7-9	TRBJ2-3	-	TRBD2
TGTGCCAGCAGTAACATATACAATGAGCAGTTCTTC	CASSNIYNEQFF	TRBV28	TRBJ2-1	-	-
TGTGCCACCAGAGTAATCGGGCAGGGTCCAGATACGCAGTATTTT	CATRVIGQGPDTQYF	TRBV6-6	TRBJ2-3	-	-
TGTGCCAGCAGCTTAGGCGGAGGATGGGACACCATATATTTT	CASSLGGGWDTIYF	TRBV7-2	TRBJ1-3	-	-
TGTGCCAGCAGCGTCGACAGGGCGCAGTTCTTC	CASSVDRAQFF	TRBV9	TRBJ2-1	-	TRBD1
TGTGCCAGTAGTGCACGGCAGGGATACGAAGGCAATCAGCCCCAGCATTTT	CASSARQGYEGNQPQHF	TRBV19	TRBJ1-5	-	-
TGTGCCAGCAGTCTGCAGGGCTCCGGGGAGCTGTTTTTT	CASSLQGSGELFF	TRBV7-9	TRBJ2-2	-	-
TGTGCCGGCGGGATCTCTTCCTATGGCTACACCTTC	CAGGISSYGYTF	TRBV6-6	TRBJ1-2	few	-
TGTGCCAGCATGAAGCGGGAGGGGTACTCCTCCGAGCAGTACTTC	CASMKREGYSSEQYF	TRBV2	TRBJ2-7	-	TRBD2
TGTGCCAGCACTGAGCAACAGGGTTCGGATCAGCCCCAGCATTTT	CASTEQQGSDQPQHF	TRBV7-2	TRBJ1-5	-	-
TGTGCCAGCAGCCCCGGGAGATCTCGCACCGGGGAGCTGTTTTTT	CASSPGRSRTGELFF	TRBV7-3	TRBJ2-2	few	-
TGTGCCAGCAGCAAAACAGGGGATGATCAGCCCCAGCATTTT	CASSKTGDDQPQHF	TRBV11-2	TRBJ1-5	few	TRBD1
TGTGCCAGCTCACCAACGGGTAGCTCCTACAATGAGCAGTTCTTC	CASSPTGSSYNEQFF	TRBV18	TRBJ2-1	-	-
TGCAGCGTTGACGTGGTGTGGGGGGTTATGAACACTGAAGCTTTCTTT	CSVDVVWGVMNTEAFF	TRBV29-1	TRBJ1-1	-	-
TGTGCCAGCCAAACAGGGCGGAACACTGAAGCTTTCTTT	CASQTGRNTEAFF	TRBV2	TRBJ1-1	-	-
TGTGCCAGCAGTAATGGACAGGGGAAGGCTAACTATGGCTACACCTTC	CASSNGQGKANYGYTF	TRBV6-6	TRBJ1-2	few	TRBD1
TGTGCCAGCAGTTACTCACTGGCAGGGACTGAAGCTTTCTTT	CASSYSLAGTEAFF	TRBV6-2/TRBV6-3	TRBJ1-1	-	-
TGTGCCAGCAGGGGACAGACCTACGAGCAGTACTTC	CASRGQTYEQYF	TRBV7-9	TRBJ2-7	-	TRBD1
TGTGCCAGCAGCGGGGCTAGGCGAGACAGGCGTCCCCAGCCCCAGCATTTT	CASSGARRDRRPQPQHF	TRBV7-8	TRBJ1-5	-	-
TGTGCCAGCAGTTCGGACAGCCTACAAGAGACCCAGTACTTC	CASSSDSLQETQYF	TRBV7-9	TRBJ2-5	-	-
TGTGCCATCAGTGACCCGGAACTAGCGGGAGCTTCTAGGGATGAGCAGTTCTTC	CAISDPELAGASRDEQFF	TRBV10-3	TRBJ2-1	-	TRBD2
TGTGCCAGTAGTATGGCCCAGGGGCAGCCCCAGCATTTT	CASSMAQGQPQHF	TRBV19	TRBJ1-5	once	-
TGTGCCAGCAGCCTCTGGACAGGGAACTATGGCTACACCTTC	CASSLWTGNYGYTF	TRBV7-2	TRBJ1-2	-	TRBD1
TGCGCCAGCCGGGGGGGTTTTGGTAGCGGGAGCGATGAGCAGTTCTTC	CASRGGFGSGSDEQFF	TRBV10-2	TRBJ2-1	-	TRBD2
TGTGCCAGCAGCTTACAAGGACTGAGCCCGTTCTTC	CASSLQGLSPFF	TRBV7-8	TRBJ2-1	-	-
TGCGCCAGCAGCTTGGTCGCAAATTTGGGGGGCTCTGGGGCCAACGTCCTGACTTTC	CASSLVANLGGSGANVLTF	TRBV5-1	TRBJ2-6	-	-
TGCGCCAGCAGCCATAGCGGGAGGGACACCGGGGAGCTGTTTTTT	CASSHSGRDTGELFF	TRBV4-1	TRBJ2-2	once	TRBD2
TGTGCCATCAGTGAAAGGACAGGGGGCAATCAGCCCCAGCATTTT	CAISERTGGNQPQHF	TRBV10-3	TRBJ1-5	-	TRBD1
TGCGCCAGCAGCCCCCACAGGGGGCTCACTGAAGCTTTCTTT	CASSPHRGLTEAFF	TRBV5-1	TRBJ1-1	-	TRBD1
TGTGCCAGCAACCCCGGGGGAACGGGGGGTCGGGATACGCAGTATTTT	CASNPGGTGGRDTQYF	TRBV7-2	TRBJ2-3	-	TRBD2
TGCGCCAGCACCAAAAACCGGGACACATCTCCATTTATGAACACTGAAGCTTTCTTT	CASTKNRDTSPFMNTEAFF	TRBV5-1	TRBJ1-1	once	-
TGTGCCAGCAGCAAAGGGACTAGCTCCTACGAGCAGTACTTC	CASSKGTSSYEQYF	TRBV5-4	TRBJ2-7	-	TRBD2
TGTGCCAGTAGTATTAGAGTTTTTGGAGATACGCAGTATTTT	CASSIRVFGDTQYF	TRBV19	TRBJ2-3	-	-
TGTGCCATCAGTGAGGGGTTTTGGCAGGGTAGGTCCTACGAGCAGTACTTC	CAISEGFWQGRSYEQYF	TRBV10-3	TRBJ2-7	-	-
TGTGCCAGCAGCCTTGACAGTTTTGAAGCTTTCTTT	CASSLDSFEAFF	TRBV7-6	TRBJ1-1	-	-
TGCGCCAGCAGCTACGGGGGACAGCGGATTAATTTCTACGAGCAGTACTTC	CASSYGGQRINFYEQYF	TRBV5-1	TRBJ2-7	-	-
TGTGCTAGTGGTTTCGATGGGGGGGGAGTGAACACTGAAGCTTTCTTT	CASGFDGGGVNTEAFF	TRBV12-5	TRBJ1-1	-	-
TGTGCCAGCAGTCTCCGCGGGGTGGCAGCGAACACCGGGGAGCTGTTTTTT	CASSLRGVAANTGELFF	TRBV6-6	TRBJ2-2	-	-
TGCAGCCCCCGTCGGGGGAGAAAACTAGCCAAAAACATTCAGTACTTC	CSPRRGRKLAKNIQYF	TRBV29-1	TRBJ2-4	-	-
TGTGCCAGCAGTCAAGCCTATGGCTACACCTTC	CASSQAYGYTF	TRBV28	TRBJ1-2	-	-
TGTGCCAGCAGCGAATTTCAGAGGGCGACGGTGAGCTCTGGAAACACCATATATTTT	CASSEFQRATVSSGNTIYF	TRBV7-2	TRBJ1-3	-	-
TGTGCCACCAGCACTGGGACAGGGTGGTACGAGCAGTACTTC	CATSTGTGWYEQYF	TRBV15	TRBJ2-7	-	TRBD1